The present TCR beta chain was sequenced within a study of shared clonotypes between healthy human individuals. Tens of thousands of T cell genomes (around 200 ng DNA) went into each sorted-subset replicate. Repertoires were generated with immunoSEQ multiplex PCR, while TCRdb's copy carries only in-frame clones and drops some. The sample carries hundreds of thousands of clones, roughly 95% recorded once. This CDR3 spans 13 amino acids. Germline CDR1 reads LNHDA; CDR2 reads SQIVND (reference sequence). Trimming removed 3 bases at V and 6 bases at J, with 9 bases between. Notes on the study in general: Clonotypes not shared had lower generation probabilities than those common to all four donors. Depth of sequencing was expected to influence donor clonotype sharing.

CD45RO-negative, CCR7-positively selected cells formed the naive CD8 fraction, excluding terminally differentiated effector memory CD45RA+ cells. The healthy adult donors were HIV-negative and reported no recent acute infections or vaccinations. Concerning this clone: As yet, its antigen is unknown. Other DNA sequences of this sample code for an identical CDR3.

This chain uses TRBV19 with TRBJ2-1, with D possibly being TRBD1 (5 bases). Sequencing was carried out using naive CD8+ T cells sorted from blood. The clonotype originates from a woman aged 25 to 45 in good health. The CDR3 DNA reads as TGTGCCAGTAGTATCGGACATTCCAATGAGCAGTTCTTC. This sequence encodes CASSIGHSNEQFF.